The clone carrying this TCR beta chain occurred a few times. The target antigen is unknown. This specimen belongs to a study of T cell repertoires in cytomegalovirus infection. Study-wide context: CMV epitopes, recently identified HLA-C-restricted and well-studied HLA-B-restricted, were used. Both CMV infection and a matching HLA type were indicated by public TCR beta signatures. General study points: The ex vivo response was dominated by HLA-C-restricted CMV-specific TCR beta clonotypes. Cumulative frequency of public TCR beta families picked out carriers of CMV plus the relevant HLA.

One entry per CDR3 protein results from TCRdb running MiXCR on the reads. This sample carries 700,000 to 900,000 distinct CDR3 sequences, just under 30% of them seen once, and the ten largest clones take around 13%. V was trimmed by 2 bases and J by 10 bases, leaving 6 bases between them. CDR3 size: 11 residues. CDR1 MGHRA and CDR2 YSYEKL come from the germline V gene. This receptor was taken from a human donor in good health (CMV status not recorded). Some clones in this sample may be carry-over from other donors' samples. The rearrangement uses TRBV4-1 and TRBJ2-1, with unresolved D. The sample consisted of cultured CD8+ T cells from PBMCs, taken from culture after CMV antigen stimulation. The chain's CDR3 is CASSQNGEQFF. For the CDR3, the DNA is TGCGCCAGCAGCCAAAATGGCGAGCAGTTCTTC.